This T cell receptor beta chain was sequenced for a study of Ad26.COV2.S vaccination and SARS-CoV-2 variants. The wider study: Donor was assigned to the Ad26.COV2.S arm of trial COV1001. Into the muscle, Ad26.COV2.S was dosed once or twice, 56 days apart. Notes on the study in general: In vaccinated individuals, spike-specific CD8+ and CD4+ T cell responses reportedly displayed substantial breadth. Breadth of non-spike TCRs did not differ between vaccinees and placebo recipients.

Note on this clone: Its antigen remains unknown.

Specified treatment: roughly 19 received Ad26.COV2.S at low or high dose, single or two shots; about 5 received placebo; per-sample allocation not given. Following the first vaccine or placebo injection, samples were taken on day 63. Clones were read by immunoSEQ multiplex PCR, and TCRdb kept only the in-frame ones, dropping some. Of 400,000 to 450,000 clones in the sample, 90% were seen once. The V end was cut by 9 bases, the J end by 7 bases, with 9 bases between. Germline V lookup: CDR1 MNHEY, CDR2 SVGAGI. The CDR3 runs 10 residues. The source of this sequence is a person between 18 and 65 years old who received the Ad26.COV2.S COVID-19 vaccine or a placebo. The sample consisted of peripheral blood, taken in a trial of Ad26.COV2.S vaccine versus placebo. V and J are TRBV6-5 and TRBJ1-1; D remains ambiguous. The CDR3 reads CASEGGEAFF. Written as DNA, the CDR3 is TGTGCCAGTGAGGGTGGTGAAGCTTTCTTT.